This section outlines one TCR beta chain sequence together with its context. The record originates from a study of control samples from healthy donors and cancer patients. The CDR3 is 16 amino acids. V lost 3 bases to trimming and J lost 5 bases; unmatched junction nucleotides: 7. Germline lookup yields CDR1 MGHRA and CDR2 YSYEKL. This table comes from immunoSEQ multiplex PCR, and its TCRdb copy is limited to in-frame clones, with some not included. Here the sample spans about 150,000 clones, around 94% being singletons. The sequence derives from a woman younger than 35 in good health. This chain connects TRBV4-1 to TRBJ1-6, with 7 positions matching TRBD1. Sequences were obtained from blood. The CDR3 loop is CASSQPWTGDNSPLHF. The CDR3 nucleotides are TGCGCCAGCAGCCAGCCCTGGACAGGTGATAATTCACCCCTCCACTTT.